This note documents a single TCR beta chain sequence. Symptom resolution, clearance, or two negative PCRs marked the recovered donors of Cohort 3. V was cut by 2 bases and J by 4 bases, with 12 bases left in between. Germline V gene data show CDR1 as ENHRY and CDR2 as SYGVKD. The CDR3 loop spans 15 amino acids. Authors' analysis steps: Reference gene primer amplification gave nucleated cell count estimates. Sequencing was performed with immunoSEQ multiplex PCR; in TCRdb, only in-frame clones are kept and a portion is missing. From that table come the V and J calls and clone size; the DNA was used to work out D and trimming. Among 230,000 or so clones listed, 88% were seen once. This specimen comes from a study of blood T cell repertoires in COVID-19. Study summary: COVID-19 samples collected from the United States, Italy and Spain covered acute and convalescent phases. T cells, B-cell-depleted T cells, or PBMCs provided the cDNA or gDNA that served as material.

The material sequenced was PBMCs or T cells enriched from blood (not recorded which). The gene calls are TRBV10-3 and TRBJ2-1, with D perhaps matching TRBD2 (7 bases). The receptor comes from a woman aged 25 to 39 who had recovered from COVID-19. CDR3 nucleotide sequence: TGTGCCATCAGTGAGGAAGGGGGGGCTTACAATGAGCAGTTCTTC. Residues: CAISEEGGAYNEQFF.